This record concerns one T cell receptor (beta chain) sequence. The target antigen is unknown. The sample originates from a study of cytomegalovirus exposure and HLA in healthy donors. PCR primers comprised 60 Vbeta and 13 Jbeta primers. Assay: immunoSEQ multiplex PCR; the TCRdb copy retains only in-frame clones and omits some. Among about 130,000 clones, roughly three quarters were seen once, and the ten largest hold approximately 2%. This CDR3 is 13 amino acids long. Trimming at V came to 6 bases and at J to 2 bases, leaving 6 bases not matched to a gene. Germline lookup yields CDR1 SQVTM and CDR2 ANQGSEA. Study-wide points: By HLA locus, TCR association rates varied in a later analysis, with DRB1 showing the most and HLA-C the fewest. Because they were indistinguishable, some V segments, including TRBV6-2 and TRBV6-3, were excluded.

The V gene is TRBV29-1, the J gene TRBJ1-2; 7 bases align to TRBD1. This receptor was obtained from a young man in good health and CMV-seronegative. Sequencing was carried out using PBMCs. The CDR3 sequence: CSVGTDLNYGYTF. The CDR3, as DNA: TGCAGCGTAGGGACAGACTTAAACTATGGCTACACCTTC.